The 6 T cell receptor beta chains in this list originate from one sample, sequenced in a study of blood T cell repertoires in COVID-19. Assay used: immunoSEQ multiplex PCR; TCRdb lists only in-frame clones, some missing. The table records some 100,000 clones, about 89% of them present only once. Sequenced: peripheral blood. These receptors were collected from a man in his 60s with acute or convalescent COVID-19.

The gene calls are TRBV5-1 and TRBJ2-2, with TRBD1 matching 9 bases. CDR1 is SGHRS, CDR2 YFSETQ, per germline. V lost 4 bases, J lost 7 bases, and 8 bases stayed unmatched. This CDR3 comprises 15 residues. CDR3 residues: CASSTTGGAVGELFF. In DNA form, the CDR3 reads TGCGCCAGCAGCACTACAGGGGGCGCGGTCGGGGAGCTGTTTTTT.

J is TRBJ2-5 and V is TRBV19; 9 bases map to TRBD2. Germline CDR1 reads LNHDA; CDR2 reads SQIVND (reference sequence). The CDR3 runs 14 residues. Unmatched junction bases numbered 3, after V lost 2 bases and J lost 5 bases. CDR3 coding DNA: TGTGCCAGTAGTATAATAGCGGGGGTGGAGACCCAGTACTTC. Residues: CASSIIAGVETQYF.

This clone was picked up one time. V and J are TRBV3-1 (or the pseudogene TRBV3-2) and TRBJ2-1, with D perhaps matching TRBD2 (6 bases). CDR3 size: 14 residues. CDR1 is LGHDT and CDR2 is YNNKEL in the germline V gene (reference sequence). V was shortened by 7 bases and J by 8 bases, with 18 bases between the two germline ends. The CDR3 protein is CASTLRTIFDEQFF. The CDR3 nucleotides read TGTGCCAGCACCCTGCGGACTATTTTCGATGAGCAGTTCTTC.

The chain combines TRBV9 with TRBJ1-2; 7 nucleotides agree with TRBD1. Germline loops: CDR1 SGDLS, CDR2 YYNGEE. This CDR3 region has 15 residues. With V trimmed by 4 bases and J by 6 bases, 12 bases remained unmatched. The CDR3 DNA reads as TGTGCCAGCAGCACATGGGACAGACCCATGGATGGCTACACCTTC. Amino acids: CASSTWDRPMDGYTF.

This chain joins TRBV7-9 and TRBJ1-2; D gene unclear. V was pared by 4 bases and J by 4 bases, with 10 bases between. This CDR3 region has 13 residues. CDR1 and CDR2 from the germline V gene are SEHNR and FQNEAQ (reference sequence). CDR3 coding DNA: TGTGCCAGCAGCTCTAACAGTGTCTATGGCTACACCTTC. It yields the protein CASSSNSVYGYTF.

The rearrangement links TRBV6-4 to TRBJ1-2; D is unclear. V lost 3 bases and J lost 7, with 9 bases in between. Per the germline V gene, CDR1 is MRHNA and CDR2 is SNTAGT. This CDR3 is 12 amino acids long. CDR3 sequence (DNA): TGTGCCAGCAGTGATCGACATGGTGGCTACACCTTC. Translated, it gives CASSDRHGGYTF.